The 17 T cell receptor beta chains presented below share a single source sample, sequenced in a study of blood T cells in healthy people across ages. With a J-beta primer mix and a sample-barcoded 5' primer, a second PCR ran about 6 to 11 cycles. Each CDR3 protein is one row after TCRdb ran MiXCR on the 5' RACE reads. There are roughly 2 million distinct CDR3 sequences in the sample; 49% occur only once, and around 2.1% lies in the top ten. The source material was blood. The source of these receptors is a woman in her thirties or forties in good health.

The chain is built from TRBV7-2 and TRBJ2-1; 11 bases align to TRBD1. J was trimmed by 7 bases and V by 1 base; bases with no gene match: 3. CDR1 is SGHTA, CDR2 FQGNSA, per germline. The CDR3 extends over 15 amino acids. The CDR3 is CASSLDGTGGNEQFF. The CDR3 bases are TGTGCCAGCAGCTTAGATGGGACAGGGGGGAATGAGCAGTTCTTC.

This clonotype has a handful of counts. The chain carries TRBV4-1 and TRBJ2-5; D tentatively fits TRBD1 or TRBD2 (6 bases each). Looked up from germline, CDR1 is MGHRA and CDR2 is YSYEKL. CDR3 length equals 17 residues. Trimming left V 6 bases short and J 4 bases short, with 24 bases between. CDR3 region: CASSRNEGGAYLETQYF. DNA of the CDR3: TGCGCCAGCAGTCGAAATGAGGGGGGAGCCTACTTAGAGACCCAGTACTTC.

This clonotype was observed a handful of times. The CDR3 sequence is CASSRTEGDYNEQFF. The CDR3, as DNA: TGCGCCAGCAGCAGGACGGAGGGAGACTACAATGAGCAGTTCTTC. V and J are TRBV5-1 and TRBJ2-1; maybe TRBD2 (6 bases). V shed 4 bases and J shed 3 bases, with 14 bases lying between them. Germline V gives CDR1 SGHRS, CDR2 YFSETQ. CDR3 length equals 15 residues.

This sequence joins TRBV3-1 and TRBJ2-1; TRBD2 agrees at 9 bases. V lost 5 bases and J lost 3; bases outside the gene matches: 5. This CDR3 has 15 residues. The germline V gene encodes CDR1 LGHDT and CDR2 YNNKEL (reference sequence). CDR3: CASSESSGIYNEQFF. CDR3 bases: TGTGCCAGCAGCGAGTCTAGCGGGATCTACAATGAGCAGTTCTTC.

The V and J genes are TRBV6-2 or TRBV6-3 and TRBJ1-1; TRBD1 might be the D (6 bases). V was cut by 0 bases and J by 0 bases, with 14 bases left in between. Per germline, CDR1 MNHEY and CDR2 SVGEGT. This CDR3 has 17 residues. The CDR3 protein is CASSYSIRAGVNTEAFF. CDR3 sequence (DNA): TGTGCCAGCAGTTACTCGATAAGGGCAGGGGTGAACACTGAAGCTTTCTTT.

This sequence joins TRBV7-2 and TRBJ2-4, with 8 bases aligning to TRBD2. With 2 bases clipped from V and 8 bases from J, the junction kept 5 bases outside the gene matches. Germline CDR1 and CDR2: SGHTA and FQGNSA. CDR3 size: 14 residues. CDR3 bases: TGTGCCAGCAGCTTAACGGGACTAGGGGACATTCAGTACTTC. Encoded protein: CASSLTGLGDIQYF.

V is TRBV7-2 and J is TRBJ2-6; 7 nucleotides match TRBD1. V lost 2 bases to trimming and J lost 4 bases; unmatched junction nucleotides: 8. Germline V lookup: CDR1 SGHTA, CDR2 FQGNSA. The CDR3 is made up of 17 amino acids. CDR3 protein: CASSLMTGTSGANVLTF. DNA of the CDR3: TGTGCCAGCAGCTTAATGACAGGGACATCGGGGGCCAACGTCCTGACTTTC.

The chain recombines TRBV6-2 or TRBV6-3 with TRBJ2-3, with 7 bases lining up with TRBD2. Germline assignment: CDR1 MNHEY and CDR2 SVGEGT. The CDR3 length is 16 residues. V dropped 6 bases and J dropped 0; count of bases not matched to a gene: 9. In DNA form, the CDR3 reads TGTGCCAGCAGCTGGACTAGAGGACAAAGCACAGATACGCAGTATTTT. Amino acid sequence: CASSWTRGQSTDTQYF.

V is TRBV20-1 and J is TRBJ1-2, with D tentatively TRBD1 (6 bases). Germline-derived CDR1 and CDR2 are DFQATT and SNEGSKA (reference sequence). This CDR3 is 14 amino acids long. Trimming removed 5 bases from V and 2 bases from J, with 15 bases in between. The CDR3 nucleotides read TGCAGTGCTCCACAGGGCGAGGGGAACTATGGCTACACCTTC. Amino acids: CSAPQGEGNYGYTF.

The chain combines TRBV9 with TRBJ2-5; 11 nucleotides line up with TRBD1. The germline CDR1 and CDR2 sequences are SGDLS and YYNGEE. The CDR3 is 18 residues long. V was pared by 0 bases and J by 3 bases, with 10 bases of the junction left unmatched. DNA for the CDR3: TGTGCCAGCAGCGTAGGGGAGGGGACAGGGGGAAAGAAAGAGACCCAGTACTTC. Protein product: CASSVGEGTGGKKETQYF.

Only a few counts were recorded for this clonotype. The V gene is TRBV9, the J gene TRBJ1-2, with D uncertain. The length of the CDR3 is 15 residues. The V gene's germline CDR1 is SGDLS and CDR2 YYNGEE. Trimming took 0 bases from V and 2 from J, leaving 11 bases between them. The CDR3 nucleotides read TGTGCCAGCAGCGTAGGAGGAGATTTCAACTATGGCTACACCTTC. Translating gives CASSVGGDFNYGYTF.

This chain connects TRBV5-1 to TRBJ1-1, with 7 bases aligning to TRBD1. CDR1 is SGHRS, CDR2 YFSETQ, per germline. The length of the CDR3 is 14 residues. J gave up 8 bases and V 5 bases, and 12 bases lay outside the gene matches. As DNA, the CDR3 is TGCGCCAGCAGGCGAGGAGGGGGCGCCACCGAAGCTTTCTTT. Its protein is CASRRGGGATEAFF.

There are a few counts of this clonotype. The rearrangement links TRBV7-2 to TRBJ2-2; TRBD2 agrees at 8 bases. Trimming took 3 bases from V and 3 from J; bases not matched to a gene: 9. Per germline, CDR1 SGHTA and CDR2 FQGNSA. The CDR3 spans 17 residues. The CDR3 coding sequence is TGTGCCAGCAGCTTTAGGACTAGCCCTATTTACACCGGGGAGCTGTTTTTT. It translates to CASSFRTSPIYTGELFF.

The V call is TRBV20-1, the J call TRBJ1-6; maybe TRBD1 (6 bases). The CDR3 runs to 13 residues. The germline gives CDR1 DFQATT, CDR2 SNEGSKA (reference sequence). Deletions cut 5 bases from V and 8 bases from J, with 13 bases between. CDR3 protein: CSAGLEGDSPLHF. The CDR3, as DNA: TGCAGTGCTGGCCTCGAGGGGGATTCACCCCTCCACTTT.

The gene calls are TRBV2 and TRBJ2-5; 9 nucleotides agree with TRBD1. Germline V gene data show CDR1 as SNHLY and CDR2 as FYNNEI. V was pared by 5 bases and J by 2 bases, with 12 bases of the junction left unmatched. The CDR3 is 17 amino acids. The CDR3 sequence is CASSPRRTGDSQETQYF. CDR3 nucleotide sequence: TGTGCCAGCAGTCCGAGACGGACAGGGGATTCGCAAGAGACCCAGTACTTC.

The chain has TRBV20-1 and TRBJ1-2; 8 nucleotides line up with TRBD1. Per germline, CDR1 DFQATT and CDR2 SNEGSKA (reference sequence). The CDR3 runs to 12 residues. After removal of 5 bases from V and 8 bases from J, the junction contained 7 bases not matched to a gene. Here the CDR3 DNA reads TGCAGTGCTCGGACAGGGCCCGCCGGCTACACCTTC. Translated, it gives CSARTGPAGYTF.

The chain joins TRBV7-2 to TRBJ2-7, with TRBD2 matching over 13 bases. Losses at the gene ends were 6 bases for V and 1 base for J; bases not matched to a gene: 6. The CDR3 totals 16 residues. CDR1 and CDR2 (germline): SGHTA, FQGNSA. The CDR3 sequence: CASRRTSGGYSYEQYF. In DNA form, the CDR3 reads TGTGCCAGCAGGCGGACTAGCGGGGGCTATTCCTACGAGCAGTACTTC.